A single sample gave rise to the 10 T cell receptor beta chains below, sequenced in a study of T-cell memory formation after mild COVID-19. TCRdb called the 5' RACE reads again in MiXCR, with one record for every CDR3 protein. The sample gives some 86,000 distinct CDR3 sequences, 20% to 25% of which show up once; roughly 39% is in the top ten. Specimen: PBMCs or a T cell subset sorted from them (not recorded which). These receptors were obtained from a man between 18 and 35 years old who had mild COVID-19 (a few samples of this study predate the infection). Cell type and time point are not known.

J is TRBJ2-1 and V is TRBV19, with D perhaps TRBD2 (6 bases). Deletions cut 7 bases from V and 6 bases from J, with 13 bases between. CDR1 is LNHDA and CDR2 is SQIVND in the germline V gene (reference sequence). The CDR3 is 13 residues long. CDR3 in amino acids: CASNPGGTNEQFF. The CDR3 nucleotides read TGTGCCAGTAACCCCGGGGGTACCAATGAGCAGTTCTTC.

This clonotype has just one count. The chain has TRBV12-5 and TRBJ2-2; no clear D. Looked up from germline, CDR1 is LGHNT and CDR2 is FRNRAP. With 0 bases removed from V and 6 bases from J, the gap between germline ends came to 5 bases. CDR3 size: 13 residues. CDR3 DNA: TGTGCTAGTGGTTTGGTACCTGCCGGGGAGCTGTTTTTT. It encodes CASGLVPAGELFF.

The chain has TRBV7-6 and TRBJ2-6; possibly TRBD1 for D (6 bases). Trimming took off 7 bases at V and 0 bases at J, with 10 bases between the two ends. From germline, CDR1 is SGHVS and CDR2 FNYEAQ. The CDR3 has 15 amino acids. CDR3 protein: CASKGRGSGANVLTF. The CDR3 nucleotides are TGTGCCAGCAAGGGCAGGGGCTCTGGGGCCAACGTCCTGACTTTC.

This clonotype occurred once. CDR3 DNA sequence: TGTGCCACCAGTGATTTGCGGGGTGGCCCCTACAATGAGCAGTTCTTC. It translates to CATSDLRGGPYNEQFF. The rearrangement uses TRBV24-1 and TRBJ2-1; D is perhaps TRBD2 (5 bases). Trimming removed 0 bases from V and 2 bases from J, with 10 bases in between. Per the germline V gene, CDR1 is KGHDR and CDR2 is SFDVKD. The CDR3 loop spans 16 amino acids.

The V and J genes are TRBV6-2 or TRBV6-3 and TRBJ2-1, with 7 bases identical to TRBD2. Germline values: CDR1 MNHEY, CDR2 SVGEGT. Losses at the gene ends were 6 bases for V and 3 bases for J; bases not matched to a gene: 5. The CDR3 has 14 amino acids. CDR3: CASRTGLHYNEQFF. The DNA of the CDR3 is TGTGCCAGCAGAACGGGACTACACTACAATGAGCAGTTCTTC.

The rearrangement uses TRBV5-6 and TRBJ1-5; unclear D gene. CDR1 and CDR2 from the germline V gene are SGHDT and YYEEEE. The CDR3 runs to 17 residues. The V end was cut by 0 bases, the J end by 1 base, with 14 bases between. CDR3: CASSLAAGTGSNQPQHF. In nucleotides, the CDR3 is TGTGCCAGCAGCTTGGCTGCAGGTACTGGGAGCAATCAGCCCCAGCATTTT. The full variable domain, its missing parts supplied by reference TRBV5-6 and TRBJ1-5, is DAGVTQSPTHLIKTRGQQVTLRCSPKSGHDTVSWYQQALGQGPQFIFQYYEEEERQRGNFPDRFSGHQFPNYSSELNVNALLLGDSALYLCASSLAAGTGSNQPQHFGDGTRLSIL.

The CDR3 bases are TGTGCCAGCAGCTTGAAAGGGGACTCCTCCTACGAGCAGTACGTC. It encodes CASSLKGDSSYEQYV. The gene calls are TRBV5-4 and TRBJ2-7, with D tentatively TRBD2 (6 bases). The germline V and J ends were trimmed by 1 base and 0 bases, with 11 bases remaining between them. Looked up from germline, CDR1 is SGHNT and CDR2 is YYREEE (reference sequence). The CDR3 sequence is 15 residues long.

CDR3 amino acids: CASRTSGGEVGELFF. The CDR3 DNA sequence: TGTGCCAGCCGAACTAGCGGGGGGGAAGTCGGGGAGCTGTTTTTT. The V and J genes are TRBV6-2 or TRBV6-3 and TRBJ2-2; 13 nucleotides line up with TRBD2. Germline CDR1 MNHEY, CDR2 SVGEGT. With V trimmed by 8 bases and J by 7 bases, 7 bases remained unmatched. The CDR3 contains 15 residues.

V and J are TRBV20-1 and TRBJ1-1, with D perhaps TRBD1 (5 bases). Germline values: CDR1 DFQATT, CDR2 SNEGSKA (reference sequence). This CDR3 spans 14 amino acids. Trimming took 1 base from V and 3 from J, leaving 12 bases between them. This CDR3 is CSARGGGSYTEAFF. The DNA for the CDR3 is TGCAGTGCTAGAGGCGGGGGATCTTACACTGAAGCTTTCTTT.

This chain connects TRBV7-9 to TRBJ2-3; TRBD1 agrees at 10 bases. This CDR3 spans 17 amino acids. The germline V gene encodes CDR1 SEHNR and CDR2 FQNEAQ (reference sequence). The J segment lost 6 bases and the V segment lost 5 bases, leaving 14 bases of the junction unmatched. The CDR3 DNA follows: TGTGCCAGCAGCACTATACCGGGACAGGGGTTTTGGGATACGCAGTATTTT. This encodes CASSTIPGQGFWDTQYF.